One and the same sample provided the 8 T cell receptor beta chains below, sequenced in a study of T cell responses to AZD1222 COVID-19 vaccine. Profiling relied on immunoSEQ multiplex PCR, and the TCRdb table lists in-frame clones only, not all of them. Among 110,000 to 150,000 clones listed, around nine tenths were seen once. Sequences were derived from peripheral blood, sampled 28 days after the second AZD1222 dose. Every receptor here comes from an adult who received the AZD1222 COVID-19 vaccine.

This chain links TRBV4-1 with TRBJ2-1, with D tentatively TRBD2 (6 bases). V was shortened by 3 bases and J by 0 bases, with 12 bases between the two germline ends. This CDR3 region has 16 residues. Germline V lookup: CDR1 MGHRA, CDR2 YSYEKL. The CDR3 DNA follows: TGCGCCAGCAGCCATGCTTGGGGACTCTCCTACAATGAGCAGTTCTTC. Its protein is CASSHAWGLSYNEQFF.

V is TRBV6-5 and J is TRBJ2-7; D is ambiguous. Germline assignment: CDR1 MNHEY and CDR2 SVGAGI. V lost 8 bases and J 3 bases, leaving 11 bases between the germline ends. The CDR3 is made up of 12 amino acids. DNA for the CDR3: TGTGCCAGCGGCCTCGTAGACTACGAGCAGTACTTC. Protein: CASGLVDYEQYF.

The rearrangement joins TRBV27 to TRBJ1-5, with TRBD1 matching over 7 bases. There are 15 residues in the CDR3. Per the germline V gene, CDR1 is MNHEY and CDR2 is SMNVEV (reference sequence). J lost 5 bases, V lost 3 bases, and 7 bases had no gene match. The chain's CDR3 is CASSLGGGADQPQHF. As DNA, the CDR3 is TGTGCCAGCAGTTTGGGAGGGGGCGCGGATCAGCCCCAGCATTTT.

The chain recombines TRBV4-2 with TRBJ2-3; D uncertain. The germline V and J ends were trimmed by 4 bases and 6 bases, with 11 bases remaining between them. CDR1 and CDR2 (germline): LGHNA, YNFKEQ. This CDR3 comprises 13 residues. The CDR3 nucleotides are TGTGCCAGCAGCCCCTTATTTCAGGATACGCAGTATTTT. This translates into CASSPLFQDTQYF.

The rearrangement links TRBV11-2 to TRBJ2-3; D may be TRBD1 (6 bases). V lost 1 base and J 3 bases, leaving 8 bases between the germline ends. Germline V CDR1 and CDR2: SGHAT, FQNNGV. The CDR3 sequence is 14 residues long. The CDR3 nucleotides read TGTGCCAGCAGCTTAGGGGGGCCGACAGATACGCAGTATTTT. This sequence encodes CASSLGGPTDTQYF.

The chain employs TRBV28 and TRBJ1-2; D remains unclear. V was pared by 5 bases and J by 5 bases, with 15 bases between. CDR1 is MDHEN, CDR2 SYDVKM, per germline. This CDR3 contains 14 residues. CDR3 in amino acids: CASSPRRSTYGYTF. Here the CDR3 DNA reads TGTGCCAGCAGTCCTCGGCGATCGACTTATGGCTACACCTTC.

The rearrangement joins TRBV6-2 or TRBV6-3 to TRBJ2-7; 7 bases match TRBD1. V lost 3 bases and J lost 3; bases outside the gene matches: 11. Germline V gene lookup returns CDR1 MNHEY and CDR2 SVGEGT. The CDR3 is 16 residues long. The CDR3 sequence: CASSYSIGTDNYEQYF. CDR3 DNA sequence: TGTGCCAGCAGTTATAGTATTGGGACAGACAACTACGAGCAGTACTTC.

CDR3 coding DNA: TGCGCCAGCAGCTGGGATATGGGAGATAGCTACAATGAGCAGTTCTTC. It translates to CASSWDMGDSYNEQFF. This chain links TRBV5-1 with TRBJ2-1; D is possibly TRBD2 (5 bases). The germline V gene has CDR1 SGHRS and CDR2 YFSETQ. The CDR3 consists of 16 residues. The V gene lost 3 bases and the J gene lost 3 bases, with 16 bases spanning the gap.